The table lists the clone carrying this T cell receptor beta chain with a few counts. The antigen remains unidentified. One entry per CDR3 protein results from TCRdb running MiXCR on the reads. The sample contains approximately 990,000 distinct CDR3 sequences, approximately 31% of which appear only once. Trimming took 5 bases from V and 3 from J; bases not matched to a gene: 11. The germline V gene encodes CDR1 SGHDT and CDR2 YYEEEE. The length of the CDR3 is 16 residues. The data stem from a study of T cell repertoires in cytomegalovirus infection. The overall study: Peptides in the study included HLA-C-restricted and HLA-B-restricted CMV epitopes. Indications of both CMV infection and matching HLA type were provided by public TCR beta signatures.

Study-wide results and caveats: Cumulative public TCR beta family frequency identified CMV carriers with the relevant HLA.

This TCR was recovered from a human donor in good health (CMV status not recorded). Some clones in this sample may be carry-over from other donors' samples. The sample was cultured CD8+ T cells from PBMCs, taken from culture after CMV antigen stimulation. The chain has TRBV5-6 and TRBJ2-3, with 8 bases identical to TRBD2. The CDR3 DNA follows: TGTGCCAGCAGTAACCCGGGACTAGTGCTGACAGATACGCAGTATTTT. Protein product: CASSNPGLVLTDTQYF.